The rows below give T cell receptor beta chains drawn from one sample of a study of molecular identifiers for immune sequencing clone quantification. Each CDR3 protein is one row after TCRdb ran MiXCR on the PCR reads. The top ten clones hold roughly 0.85% of a sample with about 640,000 distinct CDR3 sequences, about 20% of them seen once. The sequencing input was naive CD8+ T cells from blood, with Jurkat cell RNA spiked in. These receptors originate from a human donor in good health. Some libraries in this study had Jurkat cell RNA spiked in. Each CDR3 is given with its conserved first and last residue. Each record gives: J gene, clone size, D gene, V gene, CDR3 DNA, CDR3 protein. A D gene is named only where the DNA matches it firmly. Rows may omit the clone size; those that give it use once, few, many or a size class.

TRBJ1-6 | - | - | TRBV28 | TGTGCCAGCAGCGTCGGACGGTATAATTCACCCCTCCACTTT | CASSVGRYNSPLHF
TRBJ2-7 | many | TRBD1 | TRBV5-1 | TGCGCCAGCAGCTCGGGACCGACAGGGAATGAGTACGAGCAGTACTTC | CASSSGPTGNEYEQYF
TRBJ2-2 | many | - | TRBV7-9 | TGTGCCAGCAGCCGCGGGACAGTAAACACCGGGGAGCTGTTTTTT | CASSRGTVNTGELFF
TRBJ1-1 | many | TRBD1 | TRBV29-1 | TGCAGCGTCGGGACAGCGAGGAACACTGAAGCTTTCTTT | CSVGTARNTEAFF
TRBJ2-7 | many | - | TRBV4-3 | TGCGCCAGCAGCCAAGAAGACGGGCCCTCCTACGAGCAGTACTTC | CASSQEDGPSYEQYF
TRBJ2-2 | - | - | TRBV20-1 | TGCAGTGTTCGCTTCGCGAACACCGGGGGGCTGTTTTTT | CSVRFANTGGLFF
TRBJ2-1 | many | TRBD1 | TRBV19 | TGTGCCAGTAGTATTCTGGGGACAGGGGGCAGGCGTGAGCAGTTCTTC | CASSILGTGGRREQFF
TRBJ2-1 | few | - | TRBV6-5 | TGTGCCAGCAGTTATAGATGGCGGACCGAGTCGGCCCCGTTGCGGAATGAGCAGTTCTTC | CASSYRWRTESAPLRNEQFF
TRBJ2-7 | few | - | TRBV19 | TGTGCCTATACCCGGTCCGGACGGGGCTCCTACGAGCAGTACTTC | CAYTRSGRGSYEQYF
TRBJ2-5 | few | - | TRBV19 | TGTGCCAGTAGTATTATAAACAGGCCCCAAGAGACCCAGTACTTC | CASSIINRPQETQYF
TRBJ1-1 | many | TRBD1 | TRBV6-2/TRBV6-3 | TGTGCCAGCAGTTACGGGCAGGGGGGCACTGAAGCTTTCTTT | CASSYGQGGTEAFF
TRBJ1-1 | few | - | TRBV4-3 | TGCGCCAGCAGCCAAGATTATCTCGACAGTGGGAACACTGAAGCTTTCTTT | CASSQDYLDSGNTEAFF
TRBJ2-7 | - | - | TRBV7-6 | TGTGCCAGCAGCTTAGTAGCTACCGTCACCTACGAGCAGTACTTC | CASSLVATVTYEQYF
TRBJ2-2 | many | - | TRBV20-1 | TGCAGTGCTAGGATCGCGAACACCGGGGAGCTGTTTTTT | CSARIANTGELFF
TRBJ2-7 | many | - | TRBV30 | TGTGCCTGGAGTGTACAGCCCGGAAGCTCCTACGAGCAGTACTTC | CAWSVQPGSSYEQYF
TRBJ1-6 | many | - | TRBV4-3 | TGCGCCAGCAGCCAAGACTACTCTTTTCGGGGGTCCCTCCACTTT | CASSQDYSFRGSLHF